This T cell receptor beta chain is drawn from a study of cytomegalovirus exposure and HLA in healthy donors. Study outcomes and limitations: Later analysis demonstrated an association between a missense DCLRE1C variant and TCR beta V- and J-gene trimming.

The PCR ran on 60 Vbeta and 13 Jbeta primers. Assay: immunoSEQ multiplex PCR; the TCRdb copy retains only in-frame clones and omits some. There are around 58,000 clones in the sample, with around 10% held by the top ten. As regards this clone: The antigen remains undetermined.

CDR1 MDHEN and CDR2 SYDVKM come from the germline V gene. V lost 6 bases to trimming and J lost 2 bases; unmatched junction nucleotides: 15. The CDR3 consists of 19 residues. The chain carries TRBV28 and TRBJ2-3; 12 bases align to TRBD2. The specimen was PBMCs. The clonotype originates from a man aged 45-60 years in good health and CMV-seropositive. In DNA form, the CDR3 reads TGTGCCAGCAGAGGTGCGGGACTCCTAGCGGGAGGGCTCACAGATACGCAGTATTTT. Its protein is CASRGAGLLAGGLTDTQYF.